This T cell receptor (beta chain) was recovered during a study of T-cell reconstitution after alpha-beta-depleted transplantation in children. Unique molecular identifiers were used in preparing the TCRbeta library. TCRdb re-called the PCR reads through MiXCR, storing one row per CDR3 protein. The data contain about 130,000 distinct CDR3 sequences, 9.7% of them singletons. Trimming cost V 2 bases and J 5 bases, with 13 bases left between them. CDR3 size: 14 residues. The germline gives CDR1 SGHTA, CDR2 FQGTGA. This specimen consisted of PBMCs, mostly from graft donor cells, obtained 180 days after TCRalphabeta/CD19-depleted stem cell transplant. The receptor comes from a girl in the first two years of life who had a stem cell transplant for combined immunodeficiency, so the T cells may come from the graft donor. The chain links TRBV7-3 to TRBJ2-7; tentative D call: TRBD1 (5 bases). The DNA for the CDR3 is TGTGCCAGCAGCTTAGGAAGGGGAAACGACGAGCAGTACTTC. It is translated as CASSLGRGNDEQYF.